Included here is one TCR beta chain sequence, with context. Its antigen is unidentified. The data originate from a study of vaccination and CD4 T cells after COVID-19. The length of the CDR3 is 15 residues. The V gene's germline CDR1 is LNHDA and CDR2 SQIVND (reference sequence). V was cut by 4 bases and J by 5 bases, with 15 bases left in between. The Oncomine TCR Beta short-read assay was what sequenced the DNA obtained from cultured CD4+ T cells. Each CDR3 protein is one row after TCRdb ran MiXCR on the PCR reads. The sample has some 15,000 distinct CDR3 sequences, 52% seen once. Treatment meaning: roughly 10-day PBMC culture with coronavirus spike peptide pools or control peptides (ViraFEST assay). It was after around eleven days of culture that CD4+ T cells were isolated by negative selection.

The chain uses TRBV19 and TRBJ2-1, with D possibly TRBD2 on 6 matching bases. The specimen sequenced was CD4+ T cells from blood, cultured in vitro. The receptor was derived from a human donor who had recovered from COVID-19. CDR3 DNA: TGTGCCAGTAGTAGGAGGGCAGGGTTCAACAATGAGCAGTTCTTC. This gives the protein CASSRRAGFNNEQFF.